What follows describes a single T cell receptor beta chain. Its specificity is unknown. Germline loops: CDR1 ENHRY, CDR2 SYGVKD. This CDR3 comprises 14 residues. Trimming at V came to 6 bases and at J to 8 bases, leaving 9 bases not matched to a gene. The entry originates in a study of shared clonotypes between healthy human individuals. Study-wide points: A small donor pool kept down the genetic and exposure-history diversity that was represented.

Profiled with immunoSEQ multiplex PCR; TCRdb holds only in-frame clones, not every one. Of about 1 million clones in the sample, around four fifths were seen once. The sample comprised memory CD4+ T cells sorted from blood. The subset is: CD45RA-negative fraction. The receptor's source is a man in his late teens or twenties in good health. This chain links TRBV10-3 with TRBJ2-1; 8 bases align to TRBD2. For the CDR3, the DNA is TGTGCCATCAGGGGGGGTAGCGGGGACGATGAGCAGTTCTTC. It codes for CAIRGGSGDDEQFF.